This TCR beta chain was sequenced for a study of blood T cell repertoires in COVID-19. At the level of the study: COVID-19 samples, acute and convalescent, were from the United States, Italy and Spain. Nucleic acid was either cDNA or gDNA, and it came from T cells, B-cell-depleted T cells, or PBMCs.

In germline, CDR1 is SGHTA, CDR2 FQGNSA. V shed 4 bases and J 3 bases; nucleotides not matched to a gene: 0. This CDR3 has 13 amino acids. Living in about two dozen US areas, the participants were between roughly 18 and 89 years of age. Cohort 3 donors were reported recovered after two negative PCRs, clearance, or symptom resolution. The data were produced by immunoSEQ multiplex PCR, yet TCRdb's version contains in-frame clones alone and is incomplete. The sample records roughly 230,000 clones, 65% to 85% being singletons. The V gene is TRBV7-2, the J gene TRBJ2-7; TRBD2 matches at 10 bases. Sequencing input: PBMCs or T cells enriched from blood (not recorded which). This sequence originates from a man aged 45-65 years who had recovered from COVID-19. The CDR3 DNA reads TGTGCCAGCAGCTGGACTAGCGGCTACGAGCAGTACTTC. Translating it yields CASSWTSGYEQYF.